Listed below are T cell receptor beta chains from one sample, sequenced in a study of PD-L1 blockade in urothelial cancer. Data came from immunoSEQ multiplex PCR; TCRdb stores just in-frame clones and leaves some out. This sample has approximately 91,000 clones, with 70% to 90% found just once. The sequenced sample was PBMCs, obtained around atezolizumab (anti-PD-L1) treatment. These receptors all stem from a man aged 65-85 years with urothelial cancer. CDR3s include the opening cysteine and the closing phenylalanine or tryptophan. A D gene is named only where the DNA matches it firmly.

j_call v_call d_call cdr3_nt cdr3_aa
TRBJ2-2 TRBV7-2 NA TGTGCCAGCAGCCACAGGGTCGGGGAGCTGTTTTTT CASSHRVGELFF
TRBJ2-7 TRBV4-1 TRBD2 TGCGCCAGCAGCCACCAAGGGGCTAGCGGATACGAGCAGTACTTC CASSHQGASGYEQYF
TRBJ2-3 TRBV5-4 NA TGTGCCAGCAGCTTGAAGAAGCTCACAGATACGCAGTATTTT CASSLKKLTDTQYF
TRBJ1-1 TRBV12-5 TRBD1 TGTGCTAGTGGTTTGCCTCGACAGGGGGCAATCACTGAAGCTTTCTTT CASGLPRQGAITEAFF
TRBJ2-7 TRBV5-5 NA TGTGCCAGCAGCTTGGTGGGGAGCGGCGAGCAGTACTTC CASSLVGSGEQYF
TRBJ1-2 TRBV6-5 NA TGTGCCAGCACCAGGGGTTTGGGGCTCGGCTACACCTTC CASTRGLGLGYTF
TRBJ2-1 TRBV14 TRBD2 TGTGCCAGCAGCCAAGATTCGGGGGGACTAGCGGTTTATGAGCAGTTCTTC CASSQDSGGLAVYEQFF
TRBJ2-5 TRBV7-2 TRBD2 TGTGCCAGCAGCTTCGTTGGCGGGAGGGGAGAGACCCAGTACTTC CASSFVGGRGETQYF
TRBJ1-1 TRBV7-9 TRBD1 TGTGCCAGCAGCTTAGGGCCCGGACAGGGGGCTGAAGCTTTCTTT CASSLGPGQGAEAFF
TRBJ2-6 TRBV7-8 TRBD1 TGTGCCAGCAGCTATGGACAGGGGGGACTTTCTGGGGCCAACGTCCTGACTTTC CASSYGQGGLSGANVLTF